The TCR beta chain under discussion was sequenced for a study of graft-versus-host responses after intestinal transplantation. About this clone itself: The antigen is not known.

Sequenced by immunoSEQ multiplex PCR; TCRdb stores in-frame clones only, minus some. The data show some 40,000 clones, around 90% seen once. Investigators treated the graft tissue so that it released intraepithelial and lamina propria lymphocytes. Study-level findings and limits: Early declines in HvG clones that occurred post-transplant were associated with peak circulating GvH clone levels. Among recipient marrow samples, GvH clones were found; some appeared first in ileum or blood.

Germline loops: CDR1 SGDLS, CDR2 YYNGEE. The V and J ends lost 2 bases and 1 base, in that order; junction bases with no gene match: 0. CDR3 size: 14 residues. V and J are TRBV9 and TRBJ1-1; 9 bases map to TRBD1. Sequencing was performed on ileum tissue, taken around seven months after intestinal transplant. This TCR came from a human patient who received an intestinal transplant, so some T cells may come from the graft donor. The CDR3 coding sequence is TGTGCCAGCAGCGTGGACAGGGGGAACACTGAAGCTTTCTTT. Its translation is CASSVDRGNTEAFF.